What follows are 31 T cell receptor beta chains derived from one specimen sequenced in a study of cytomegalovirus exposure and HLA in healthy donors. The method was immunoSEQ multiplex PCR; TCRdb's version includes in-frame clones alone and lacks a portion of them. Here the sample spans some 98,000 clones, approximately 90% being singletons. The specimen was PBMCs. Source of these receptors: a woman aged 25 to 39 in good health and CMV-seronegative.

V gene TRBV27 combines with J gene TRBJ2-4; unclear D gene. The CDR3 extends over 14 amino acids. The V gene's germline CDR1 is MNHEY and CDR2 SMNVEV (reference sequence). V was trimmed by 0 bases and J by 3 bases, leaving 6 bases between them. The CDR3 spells CASSLSASKNIQYF. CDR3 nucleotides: TGTGCCAGCAGTTTATCCGCCAGCAAAAACATTCAGTACTTC.

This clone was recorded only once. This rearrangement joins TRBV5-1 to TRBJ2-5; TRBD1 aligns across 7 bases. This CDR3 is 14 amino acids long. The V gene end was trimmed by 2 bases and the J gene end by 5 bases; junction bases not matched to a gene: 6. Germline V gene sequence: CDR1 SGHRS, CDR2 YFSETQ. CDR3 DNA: TGCGCCAGCAGCTTCGACAGGGTTCGGGAGACCCAGTACTTC. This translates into CASSFDRVRETQYF. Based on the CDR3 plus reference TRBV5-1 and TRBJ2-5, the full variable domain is KAGVTQTPRYLIKTRGQQVTLSCSPISGHRSVSWYQQTPGQGLQFLFEYFSETQRNKGNFPGRFSGRQFSNSRSEMNVSTLELGDSALYLCASSFDRVRETQYFGPGTRLLVL.

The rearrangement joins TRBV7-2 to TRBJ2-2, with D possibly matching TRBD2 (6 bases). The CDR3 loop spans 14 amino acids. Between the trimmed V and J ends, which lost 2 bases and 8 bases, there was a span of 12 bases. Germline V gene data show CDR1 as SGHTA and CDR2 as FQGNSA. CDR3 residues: CASSLRGGRGELFF. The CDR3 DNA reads TGTGCCAGCAGCTTAAGGGGTGGGAGGGGGGAGCTGTTTTTT.

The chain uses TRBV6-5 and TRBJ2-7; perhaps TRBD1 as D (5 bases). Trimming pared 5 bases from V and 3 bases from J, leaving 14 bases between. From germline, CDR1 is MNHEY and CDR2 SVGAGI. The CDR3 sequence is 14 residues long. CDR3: CASSDRQPIYEQYF. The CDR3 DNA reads TGTGCCAGCAGTGATAGACAGCCGATCTACGAGCAGTACTTC.

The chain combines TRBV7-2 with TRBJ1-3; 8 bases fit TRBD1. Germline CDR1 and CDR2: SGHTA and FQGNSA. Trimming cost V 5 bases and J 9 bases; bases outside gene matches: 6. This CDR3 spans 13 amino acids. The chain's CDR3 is CASSADRAGTIYF. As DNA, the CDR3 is TGTGCCAGCAGCGCGGACAGGGCTGGCACCATATATTTT.

The DNA of the CDR3 is TGTGCCAGCAGCTCTACAGGGGACGGTGCTTTCTTT. The encoded protein is CASSSTGDGAFF. The chain couples TRBV9 to TRBJ1-1; 7 bases match TRBD1. J gave up 11 bases and V 4 bases, and 8 bases lay outside the gene matches. This CDR3 comprises 12 residues. Looked up from germline, CDR1 is SGDLS and CDR2 is YYNGEE.

CDR3 in DNA: TGCAGTGGCACTCAGGTAGAGACCCAGTACTTC. Encoded protein: CSGTQVETQYF. The gene calls are TRBV29-1 and TRBJ2-5; D unclear. Germline assignment: CDR1 SQVTM and CDR2 ANQGSEA. This CDR3 has 11 residues. Complete variable domain (other parts from reference TRBV29-1 and TRBJ2-5): SAVISQKPSRDICQRGTSLTIQCQVDSQVTMMFWYRQQPGQSLTLIATANQGSEATYESGFVIDKFPISRPNLTFSTLTVSNMSPEDSSIYLCSGTQVETQYFGPGTRLLVL.

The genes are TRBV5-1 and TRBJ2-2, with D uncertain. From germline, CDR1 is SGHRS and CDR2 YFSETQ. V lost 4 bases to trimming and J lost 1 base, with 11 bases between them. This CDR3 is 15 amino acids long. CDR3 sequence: CASSPSTRNTGELFF. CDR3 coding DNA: TGCGCCAGCAGCCCAAGCACGAGGAACACCGGGGAGCTGTTTTTT.

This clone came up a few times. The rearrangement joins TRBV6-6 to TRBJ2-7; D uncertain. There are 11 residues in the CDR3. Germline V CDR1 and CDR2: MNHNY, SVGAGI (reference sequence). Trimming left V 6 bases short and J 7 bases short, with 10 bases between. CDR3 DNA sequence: TGTGCCAGCAGCTCCTCTCTTGAGCAGTACTTC. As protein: CASSSSLEQYF.

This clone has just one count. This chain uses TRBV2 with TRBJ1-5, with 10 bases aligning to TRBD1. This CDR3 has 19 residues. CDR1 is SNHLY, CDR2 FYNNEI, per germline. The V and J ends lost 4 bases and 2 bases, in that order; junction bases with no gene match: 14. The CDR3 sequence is CASSVPDRGLLSGNQPQHF. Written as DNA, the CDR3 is TGTGCCAGCAGTGTACCCGACAGGGGGCTTCTGAGCGGCAATCAGCCCCAGCATTTT.

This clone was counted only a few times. The CDR3 nucleotides are TGTGCCAGCAGCTTCGGGACTAGGACGCGAAACATTCAGTACTTC. It codes for CASSFGTRTRNIQYF. The gene calls are TRBV5-4 and TRBJ2-4, with 8 bases that match TRBD2. The CDR3 loop spans 15 amino acids. CDR1 and CDR2 from the germline V gene are SGHNT and YYREEE (reference sequence). Trimming took 2 bases from V and 6 from J; bases not matched to a gene: 7.

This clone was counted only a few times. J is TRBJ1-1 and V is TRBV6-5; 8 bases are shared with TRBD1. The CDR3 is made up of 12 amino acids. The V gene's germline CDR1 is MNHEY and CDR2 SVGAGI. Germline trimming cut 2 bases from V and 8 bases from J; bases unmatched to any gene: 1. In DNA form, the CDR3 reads TGTGCCAGCAGTTACGGACAGGGAGAAGCTTTCTTT. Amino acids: CASSYGQGEAFF.

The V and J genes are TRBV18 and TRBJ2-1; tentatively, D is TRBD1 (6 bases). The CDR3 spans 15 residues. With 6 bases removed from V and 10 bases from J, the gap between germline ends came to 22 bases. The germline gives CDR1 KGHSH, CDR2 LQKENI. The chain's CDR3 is CASSEQGDVSMEQFF. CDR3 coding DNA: TGTGCCAGCTCCGAACAGGGTGATGTTAGCATGGAGCAGTTCTTC.

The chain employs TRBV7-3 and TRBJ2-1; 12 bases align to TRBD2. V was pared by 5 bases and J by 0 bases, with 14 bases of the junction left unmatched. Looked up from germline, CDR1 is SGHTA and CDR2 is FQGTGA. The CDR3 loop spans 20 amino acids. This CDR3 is CASSLGLAGHPITSYNEQFF. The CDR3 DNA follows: TGTGCCAGCAGCCTCGGACTAGCGGGGCACCCCATTACCTCCTACAATGAGCAGTTCTTC.

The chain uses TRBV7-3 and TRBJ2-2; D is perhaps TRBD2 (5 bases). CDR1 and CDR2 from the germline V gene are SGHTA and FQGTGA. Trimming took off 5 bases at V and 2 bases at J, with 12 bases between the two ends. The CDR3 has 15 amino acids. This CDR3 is CASSPGIRNTGELFF. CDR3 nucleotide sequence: TGTGCCAGCAGCCCCGGGATTAGAAACACCGGGGAGCTGTTTTTT.

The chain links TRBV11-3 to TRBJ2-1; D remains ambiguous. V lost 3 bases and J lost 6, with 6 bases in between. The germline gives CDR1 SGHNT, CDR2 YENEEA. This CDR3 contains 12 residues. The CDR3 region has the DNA TGTGCCAGCAGCTTTAACAGCAATGAGCAGTTCTTC. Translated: CASSFNSNEQFF. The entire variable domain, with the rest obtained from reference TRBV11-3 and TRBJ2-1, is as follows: EAGVVQSPRYKIIEKKQPVAFWCNPISGHNTLYWYLQNLGQGPELLIRYENEEAVDDSQLPKDRFSAERLKGVDSTLKIQPAELGDSAVYLCASSFNSNEQFFGPGTRLTVL.

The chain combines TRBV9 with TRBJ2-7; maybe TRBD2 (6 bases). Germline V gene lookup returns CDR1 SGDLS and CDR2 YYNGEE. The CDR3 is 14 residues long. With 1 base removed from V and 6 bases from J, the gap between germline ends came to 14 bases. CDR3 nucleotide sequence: TGTGCCAGCAGCGTATCCCACTTGGGAGGCGAGCAGTACTTC. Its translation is CASSVSHLGGEQYF.

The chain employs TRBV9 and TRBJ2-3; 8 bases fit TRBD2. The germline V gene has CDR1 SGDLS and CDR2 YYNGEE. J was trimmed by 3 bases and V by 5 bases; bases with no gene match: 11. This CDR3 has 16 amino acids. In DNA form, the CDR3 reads TGTGCCAGCAGTGCAGGAGCGGGAGTGGGGACAGATACGCAGTATTTT. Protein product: CASSAGAGVGTDTQYF.

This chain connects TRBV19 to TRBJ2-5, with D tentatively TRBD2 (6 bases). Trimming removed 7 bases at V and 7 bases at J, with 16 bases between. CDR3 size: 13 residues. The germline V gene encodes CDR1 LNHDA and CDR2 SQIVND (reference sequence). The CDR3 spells CASTGGRGGTQYF. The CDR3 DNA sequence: TGTGCCAGTACAGGAGGCCGGGGAGGGACCCAGTACTTC.

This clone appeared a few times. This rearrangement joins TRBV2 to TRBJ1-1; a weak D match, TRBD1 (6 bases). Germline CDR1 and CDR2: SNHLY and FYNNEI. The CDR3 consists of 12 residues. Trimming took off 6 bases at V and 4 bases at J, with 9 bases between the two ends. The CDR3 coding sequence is TGTGCCAGCAGAACAGGGAGCACTGAAGCTTTCTTT. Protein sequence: CASRTGSTEAFF.

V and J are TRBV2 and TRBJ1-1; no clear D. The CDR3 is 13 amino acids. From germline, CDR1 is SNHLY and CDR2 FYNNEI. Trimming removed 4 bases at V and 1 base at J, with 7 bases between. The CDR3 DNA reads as TGTGCCAGCAGTGCGCGGAGGAACACTGAAGCTTTCTTT. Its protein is CASSARRNTEAFF.

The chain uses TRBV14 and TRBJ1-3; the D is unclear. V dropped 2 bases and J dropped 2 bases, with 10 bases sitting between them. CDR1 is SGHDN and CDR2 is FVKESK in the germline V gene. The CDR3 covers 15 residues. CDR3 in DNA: TGTGCCAGCAGCCAAAGATCAGTCGCTGGAAACACCATATATTTT. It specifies CASSQRSVAGNTIYF. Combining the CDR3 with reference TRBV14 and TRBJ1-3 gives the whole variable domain EAGVTQFPSHSVIEKGQTVTLRCDPISGHDNLYWYRRVMGKEIKFLLHFVKESKQDESGMPNNRFLAERTGGTYSTLKVQPAELEDSGVYFCASSQRSVAGNTIYFGEGSWLTVV.

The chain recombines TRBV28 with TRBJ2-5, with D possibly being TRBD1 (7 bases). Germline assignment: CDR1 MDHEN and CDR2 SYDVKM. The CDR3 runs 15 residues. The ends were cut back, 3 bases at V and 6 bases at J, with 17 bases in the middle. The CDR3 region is CASSFPTGDRKTQYF. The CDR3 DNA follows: TGTGCCAGCAGTTTCCCCACGGGGGACAGAAAGACCCAGTACTTC.

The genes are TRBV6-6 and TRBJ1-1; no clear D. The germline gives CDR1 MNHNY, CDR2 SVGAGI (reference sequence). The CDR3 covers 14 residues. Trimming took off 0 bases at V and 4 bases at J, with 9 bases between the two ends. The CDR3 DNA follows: TGTGCCAGCAGTTACTCCGGACTGGGCACTGAAGCTTTCTTT. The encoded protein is CASSYSGLGTEAFF.

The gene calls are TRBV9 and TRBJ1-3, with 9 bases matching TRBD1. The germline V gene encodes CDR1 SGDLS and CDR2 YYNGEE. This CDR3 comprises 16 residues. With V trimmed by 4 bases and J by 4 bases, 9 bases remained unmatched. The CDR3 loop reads CASSRTGTGTGNTIYF. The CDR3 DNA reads TGTGCCAGCAGCAGAACCGGGACAGGGACGGGAAACACCATATATTTT.

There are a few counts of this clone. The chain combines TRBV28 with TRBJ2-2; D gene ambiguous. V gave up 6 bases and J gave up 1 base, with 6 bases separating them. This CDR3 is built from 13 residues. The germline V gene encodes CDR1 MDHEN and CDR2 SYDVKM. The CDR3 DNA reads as TGTGCCAGCAGCGTCTGGAACACCGGGGAGCTGTTTTTT. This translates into CASSVWNTGELFF.

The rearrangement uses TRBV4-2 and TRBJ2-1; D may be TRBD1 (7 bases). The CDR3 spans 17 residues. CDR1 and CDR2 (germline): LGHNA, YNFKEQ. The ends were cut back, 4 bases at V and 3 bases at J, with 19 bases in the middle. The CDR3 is CASSRIQGGLDYNEQFF. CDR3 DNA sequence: TGTGCCAGCAGCCGAATCCAGGGGGGACTGGACTACAATGAGCAGTTCTTC.

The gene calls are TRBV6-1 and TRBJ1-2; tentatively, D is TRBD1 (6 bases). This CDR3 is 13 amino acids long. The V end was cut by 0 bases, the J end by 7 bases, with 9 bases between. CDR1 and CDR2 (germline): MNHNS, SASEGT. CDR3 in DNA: TGTGCCAGCAGTGAAGCGGGGGGGCTTGGCTACACCTTC. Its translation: CASSEAGGLGYTF.

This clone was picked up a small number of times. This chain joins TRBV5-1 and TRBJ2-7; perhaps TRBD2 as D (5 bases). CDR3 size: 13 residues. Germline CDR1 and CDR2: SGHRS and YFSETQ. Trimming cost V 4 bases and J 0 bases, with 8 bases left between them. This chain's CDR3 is CASSARVSYEQYF. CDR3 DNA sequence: TGCGCCAGCAGCGCGCGGGTCTCCTACGAGCAGTACTTC.

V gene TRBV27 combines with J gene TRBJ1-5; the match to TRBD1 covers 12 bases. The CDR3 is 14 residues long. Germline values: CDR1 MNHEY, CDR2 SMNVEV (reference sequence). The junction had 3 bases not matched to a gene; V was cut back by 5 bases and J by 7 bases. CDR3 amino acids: CASSIGTGGQPQHF. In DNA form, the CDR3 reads TGTGCCAGCAGTATCGGGACAGGGGGCCAGCCCCAGCATTTT.

CDR3 loop: CASRAGITDTQYF. The CDR3 nucleotides are TGTGCCAGCAGGGCAGGGATCACAGATACGCAGTATTTT. The chain couples TRBV6-4 to TRBJ2-3; TRBD1 might be the D (5 bases). CDR3 size: 13 residues. CDR1 and CDR2 (germline): MRHNA, SNTAGT. Trimming took off 6 bases at V and 2 bases at J, with 9 bases between the two ends.